These 15 T cell receptor beta chains came from one sample sequenced in a study of cytomegalovirus exposure and HLA in healthy donors. Researchers ran the PCR with 60 Vbeta and 13 Jbeta primers. The method was immunoSEQ multiplex PCR; TCRdb's version includes in-frame clones alone and lacks a portion of them. This table holds some 160,000 clones, about two thirds found once. The specimen sequenced was PBMCs. The receptors shown here come from a man between 40 and 49 years old in good health and CMV-seronegative.

This clone came up a few times. This rearrangement joins TRBV4-1 to TRBJ1-1; TRBD1 matches at 10 bases. The length of the CDR3 is 15 residues. Trimming took 5 bases from V and 5 from J; bases not matched to a gene: 8. Germline CDR1 is MGHRA and CDR2 is YSYEKL. CDR3 residues: CASSVRQGAKTEAFF. The CDR3 bases are TGCGCCAGCAGCGTCCGACAGGGGGCGAAGACTGAAGCTTTCTTT.

The V and J genes are TRBV29-1 and TRBJ1-5, with D possibly being TRBD1 (6 bases). Germline values: CDR1 SQVTM, CDR2 ANQGSEA. This CDR3 contains 12 residues. V was shortened by 7 bases and J by 5 bases, with 12 bases between the two germline ends. The CDR3 nucleotides read TGCAGCGCTGGACAGACCGATCAGCCCCAGCATTTT. Translation gives CSAGQTDQPQHF.

This chain connects TRBV7-2 to TRBJ2-3; no clear D. CDR3 length equals 14 residues. CDR1 SGHTA and CDR2 FQGNSA come from the germline V gene. Trimming cost V 5 bases and J 1 base, with 10 bases left between them. The DNA for the CDR3 is TGTGCCAGCAGCCCCGTTGCGGGCACAGATACGCAGTATTTT. It codes for CASSPVAGTDTQYF.

As DNA, the CDR3 is TGCGCCAGCAGCGATCCGGGACAGGGGGTGACCTACGAGCAGTACTTC. Its protein is CASSDPGQGVTYEQYF. The V and J genes are TRBV5-1 and TRBJ2-7; 11 positions match TRBD1. V lost 4 bases, J lost 2 bases, and 8 bases stayed unmatched. The CDR3 is made up of 16 amino acids. The germline CDR1 and CDR2 sequences are SGHRS and YFSETQ.

This CDR3 reads CASSQPGLAGNTGELFF. The DNA for the CDR3 is TGCGCCAGCAGCCAACCTGGACTAGCGGGAAACACCGGGGAGCTGTTTTTT. The V call is TRBV4-3, the J call TRBJ2-2; 12 positions agree with TRBD2. CDR1 is LGHNA, CDR2 YSLEER, per germline. The CDR3 consists of 17 residues. Trimming removed 2 bases from V and 2 bases from J; junction bases left unmatched: 3.

V gene TRBV5-6 combines with J gene TRBJ1-2, with D perhaps matching TRBD1 (5 bases). The V gene lost 0 bases and the J gene lost 7 bases, with 10 bases spanning the gap. The germline CDR1 and CDR2 sequences are SGHDT and YYEEEE. CDR3 length: 13 residues. The CDR3 DNA reads as TGTGCCAGCAGCTTGGAGCAGGGAGGTGGCTACACCTTC. It encodes CASSLEQGGGYTF.

J is TRBJ2-3 and V is TRBV19, with D perhaps matching TRBD2 (6 bases). The V end was cut by 9 bases, the J end by 0 bases, with 13 bases between. Germline assignment: CDR1 LNHDA and CDR2 SQIVND (reference sequence). The CDR3 is 14 amino acids. Written as DNA, the CDR3 is TGTGCCAGCAAGGGACTGGATAGCACAGATACGCAGTATTTT. Translated, it gives CASKGLDSTDTQYF. Variable domain in full (rest from reference TRBV19 and TRBJ2-3): DGGITQSPKYLFRKEGQNVTLSCEQNLNHDAMYWYRQDPGQGLRLIYYSQIVNDFQKGDIAEGYSVSREKKESFPLTVTSAQKNPTAFYLCASKGLDSTDTQYFGPGTRLTVL.

The rearrangement uses TRBV25-1 and TRBJ2-6, with D unresolved. This CDR3 has 14 residues. Germline V gene lookup returns CDR1 MGHDK and CDR2 SYGVNS. The V end was cut by 8 bases, the J end by 1 base, with 9 bases between. CDR3 amino acids: CASVTFSGANVLTF. The DNA for the CDR3 is TGTGCCAGCGTCACTTTTTCTGGGGCCAACGTCCTGACTTTC.

This clone occurred a few times. The V call is TRBV20-1, the J call TRBJ2-7; D may be TRBD1 (6 bases). With 6 bases removed from V and 5 bases from J, the gap between germline ends came to 11 bases. Germline loops: CDR1 DFQATT, CDR2 SNEGSKA (reference sequence). This CDR3 spans 11 amino acids. The CDR3 DNA reads as TGCAGTGCCCGGACAGTCCACGAGCAGTACTTC. It encodes CSARTVHEQYF.

The rearrangement joins TRBV19 to TRBJ1-1; maybe TRBD1 (5 bases). The CDR3 covers 14 residues. The germline CDR1 and CDR2 sequences are LNHDA and SQIVND (reference sequence). Trimming stripped 3 bases from V and 5 bases from J, with 13 bases between. CDR3 loop: CASSMVGAGTEAFF. The CDR3 nucleotides are TGTGCCAGTAGTATGGTTGGGGCAGGGACTGAAGCTTTCTTT.

The rearrangement uses TRBV14 and TRBJ2-7, with D tentatively TRBD1 (6 bases). Looked up from germline, CDR1 is SGHDN and CDR2 is FVKESK. The V gene lost 1 base and the J gene lost 2 bases, with 12 bases spanning the gap. The CDR3 consists of 15 residues. CDR3 DNA sequence: TGTGCCAGCAGCCAAGCATTTAGGGGGACCTACGAGCAGTACTTC. Amino acid sequence: CASSQAFRGTYEQYF.

The chain employs TRBV5-8 and TRBJ2-3, with 10 positions matching TRBD1. The V and J ends lost 4 bases and 8 bases, in that order; junction bases with no gene match: 7. The CDR3 contains 14 residues. CDR1 and CDR2 from the germline V gene are SGHTS and YDEGEE. CDR3 sequence reads: CASSPGTGDGTQYF. DNA for the CDR3: TGTGCCAGCAGCCCCGGGACAGGGGACGGTACGCAGTATTTT.

The rearrangement uses TRBV27 and TRBJ1-2; D uncertain. The germline V gene has CDR1 MNHEY and CDR2 SMNVEV (reference sequence). The CDR3 extends over 15 amino acids. Trimming shortened V by 3 bases and J by 7 bases, and 18 bases separated the two germline ends. CDR3 in DNA: TGTGCCAGCAGTTTCAGCGTGGGGAGTATGGGTGGCTACACCTTC. Protein product: CASSFSVGSMGGYTF.

This clone was detected only a few times. This chain uses TRBV5-1 with TRBJ1-2, with TRBD1 matching over 8 bases. This CDR3 has 15 amino acids. V trimming: 4 bases; J trimming: 3 bases; junction bases outside the gene matches: 8. Germline CDR1 reads SGHRS; CDR2 reads YFSETQ. CDR3 sequence (DNA): TGCGCCAGCAGCGAATTACCGGGACAGGACTATGGCTACACCTTC. Encoded protein: CASSELPGQDYGYTF.

The chain carries TRBV6-5 and TRBJ2-1; 14 nucleotides match TRBD2. J was trimmed by 4 bases and V by 6 bases; bases with no gene match: 2. The CDR3 has 15 amino acids. Germline V gene sequence: CDR1 MNHEY, CDR2 SVGAGI. The CDR3 is CASRRTSGRYNEQFF. CDR3 sequence (DNA): TGTGCCAGCAGGCGGACTAGCGGGAGGTACAATGAGCAGTTCTTC.